This T cell receptor (beta chain) was found in a study of CD8+ T cells in alopecia areata. Whole-study context: People stayed on tofacitinib for 6 to 18 months, then stopped the drug for 6 months.

Treatment given: oral pan-JAK inhibitor, 5-10 mg twice daily. Lesional scalp punch biopsies and peripheral blood were collected from alopecia areata patients. Extraction of RNA preceded its reverse transcription into cDNA, which served as the sequencing template. The assay was immunoSEQ multiplex PCR, and TCRdb's table has in-frame clones only and misses some. The table shows 90,000 to 150,000 clones, with 53% occurring only once. The CDR3 runs to 14 residues. V was shortened by 2 bases and J by 1 base, with 9 bases between the two germline ends. CDR1 and CDR2 from the germline V gene are SGHRS and YFSETQ. Details on this clone: Its specificity is unknown.

Findings and caveats of the study: In scalp and blood, many expanded lesional clones persisted during tofacitinib.

This TCR was recovered from a human donor with alopecia areata. The chain employs TRBV5-1 and TRBJ1-1; TRBD1 is a possible D gene (5 bases). The sample was CD4+ T cells sorted from blood, taken at week 4, from a patient treated with tofacitinib. The CDR3 sequence is CASSFGTANTEAFF. CDR3 DNA: TGCGCCAGCAGCTTTGGGACTGCGAACACTGAAGCTTTCTTT.